Included here is one T cell receptor (beta chain) sequence, with context. As yet, its antigen is unknown. The PCR made use of 60 Vbeta and 13 Jbeta primers. Assay used: immunoSEQ multiplex PCR; TCRdb lists only in-frame clones, some missing. Its table lists more than 95,000 clones. The CDR3 covers 15 residues. V lost 2 bases, J lost 3 bases, and 14 bases lay in between. Germline CDR1 is SGHAT and CDR2 is FQNNGV. The sample is drawn from a study of cytomegalovirus exposure and HLA in healthy donors. Donors were nominally healthy when sampled, though unrecorded immune exposures were likely. General observations from the study: Researchers reportedly found TCR beta sequences accurately predicted most subjects' HLA-A and HLA-B alleles. CMV serostatus was the only recorded immune exposure for donors.

This chain links TRBV11-2 with TRBJ2-7, with D unresolved. The sequence derives from a man aged 25-40 years in good health and CMV-seronegative. The sequenced material came from PBMCs. CDR3 sequence (DNA): TGTGCCAGCAGCTTATCCCCTCTAGATTTCTACGAGCAGTACTTC. Residues: CASSLSPLDFYEQYF.